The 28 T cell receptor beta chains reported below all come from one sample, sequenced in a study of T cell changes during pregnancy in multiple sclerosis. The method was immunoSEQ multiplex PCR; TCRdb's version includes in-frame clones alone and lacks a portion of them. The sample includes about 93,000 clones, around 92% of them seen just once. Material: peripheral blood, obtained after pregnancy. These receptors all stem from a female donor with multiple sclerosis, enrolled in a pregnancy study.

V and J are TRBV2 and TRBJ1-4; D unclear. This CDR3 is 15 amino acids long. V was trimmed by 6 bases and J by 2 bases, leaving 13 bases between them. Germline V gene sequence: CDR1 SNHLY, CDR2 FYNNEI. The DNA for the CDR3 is TGTGCCAGCAGGGGCAGCGGTATGACTAATGAAAAACTGTTTTTT. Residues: CASRGSGMTNEKLFF.

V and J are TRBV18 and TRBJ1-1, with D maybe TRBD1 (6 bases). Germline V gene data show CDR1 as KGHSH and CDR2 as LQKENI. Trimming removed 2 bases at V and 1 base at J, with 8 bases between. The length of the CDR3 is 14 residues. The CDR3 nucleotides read TGTGCCAGCTCACCAGACAGGTCGAACACTGAAGCTTTCTTT. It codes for CASSPDRSNTEAFF. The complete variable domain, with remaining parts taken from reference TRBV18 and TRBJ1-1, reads NAGVMQNPRHLVRRRGQEARLRCSPMKGHSHVYWYRQLPEEGLKFMVYLQKENIIDESGMPKERFSAEFPKEGPSILRIQQVVRGDSAAYFCASSPDRSNTEAFFGQGTRLTVV.

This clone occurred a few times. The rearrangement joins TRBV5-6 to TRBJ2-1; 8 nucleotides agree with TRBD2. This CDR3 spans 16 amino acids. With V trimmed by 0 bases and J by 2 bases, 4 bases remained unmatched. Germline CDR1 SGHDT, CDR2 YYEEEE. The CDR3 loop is CASSLVALAAYNEQFF. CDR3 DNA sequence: TGTGCCAGCAGCTTGGTGGCACTAGCGGCCTACAATGAGCAGTTCTTC. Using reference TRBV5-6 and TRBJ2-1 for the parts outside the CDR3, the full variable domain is DAGVTQSPTHLIKTRGQQVTLRCSPKSGHDTVSWYQQALGQGPQFIFQYYEEEERQRGNFPDRFSGHQFPNYSSELNVNALLLGDSALYLCASSLVALAAYNEQFFGPGTRLTVL.

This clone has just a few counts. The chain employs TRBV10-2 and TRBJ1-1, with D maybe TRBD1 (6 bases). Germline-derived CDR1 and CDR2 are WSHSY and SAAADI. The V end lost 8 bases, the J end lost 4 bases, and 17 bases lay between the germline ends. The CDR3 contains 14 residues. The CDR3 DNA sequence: TGCGCCAGCTCTCATAACGCAGGGGCCACTGAAGCTTTCTTT. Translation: CASSHNAGATEAFF.

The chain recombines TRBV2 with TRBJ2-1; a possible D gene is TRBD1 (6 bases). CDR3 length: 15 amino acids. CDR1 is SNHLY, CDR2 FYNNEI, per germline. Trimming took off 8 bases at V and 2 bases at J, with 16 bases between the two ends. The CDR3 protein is CASGQKTGAYNEQFF. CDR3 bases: TGTGCCAGCGGGCAAAAGACAGGCGCCTACAATGAGCAGTTCTTC.

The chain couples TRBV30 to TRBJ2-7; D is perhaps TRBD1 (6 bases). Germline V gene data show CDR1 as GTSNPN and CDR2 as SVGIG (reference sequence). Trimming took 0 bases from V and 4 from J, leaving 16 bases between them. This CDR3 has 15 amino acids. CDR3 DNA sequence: TGTGCCTGGAGTGTACACGGGACAAGATTTTACGAGCAGTACTTC. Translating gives CAWSVHGTRFYEQYF.

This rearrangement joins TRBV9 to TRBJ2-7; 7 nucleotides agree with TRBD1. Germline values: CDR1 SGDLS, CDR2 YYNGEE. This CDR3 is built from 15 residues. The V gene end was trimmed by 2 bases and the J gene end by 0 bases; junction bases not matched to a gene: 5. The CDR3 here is CASSVGTASSYEQYF. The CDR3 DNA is TGTGCCAGCAGCGTGGGGACAGCTAGCTCCTACGAGCAGTACTTC. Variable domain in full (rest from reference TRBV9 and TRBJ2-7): DSGVTQTPKHLITATGQRVTLRCSPRSGDLSVYWYQQSLDQGLQFLIQYYNGEERAKGNILERFSAQQFPDLHSELNLSSLELGDSALYFCASSVGTASSYEQYFGPGTRLTVT.

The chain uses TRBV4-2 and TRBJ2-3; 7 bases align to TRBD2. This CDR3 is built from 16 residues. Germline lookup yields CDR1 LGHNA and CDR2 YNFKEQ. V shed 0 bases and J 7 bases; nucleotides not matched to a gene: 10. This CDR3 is CASSQEPGLHSNTQYF. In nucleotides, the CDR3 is TGTGCCAGCAGCCAAGAGCCGGGACTACACTCGAATACGCAGTATTTT.

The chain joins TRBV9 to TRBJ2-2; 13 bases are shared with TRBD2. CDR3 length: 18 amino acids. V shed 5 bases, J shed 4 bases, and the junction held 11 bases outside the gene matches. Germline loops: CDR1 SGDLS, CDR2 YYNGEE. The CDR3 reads CASRRHGTSGVTTGELFF. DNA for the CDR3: TGTGCCAGCAGGAGACACGGGACTAGCGGGGTAACCACCGGGGAGCTGTTTTTT.

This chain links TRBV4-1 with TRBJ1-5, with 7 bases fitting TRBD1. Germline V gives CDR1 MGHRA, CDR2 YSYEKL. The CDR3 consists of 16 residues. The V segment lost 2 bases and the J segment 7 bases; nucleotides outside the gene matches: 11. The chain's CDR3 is CASSQYVDRARQPQHF. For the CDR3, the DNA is TGCGCCAGCAGCCAATACGTTGACAGGGCGAGACAGCCCCAGCATTTT.

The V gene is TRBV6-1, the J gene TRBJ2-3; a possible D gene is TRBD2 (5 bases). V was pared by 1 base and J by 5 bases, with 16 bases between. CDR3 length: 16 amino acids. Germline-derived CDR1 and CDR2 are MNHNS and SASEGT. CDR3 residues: CASSEGRGSWEDTQYF. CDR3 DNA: TGTGCCAGCAGTGAAGGGCGTGGGAGTTGGGAAGATACGCAGTATTTT.

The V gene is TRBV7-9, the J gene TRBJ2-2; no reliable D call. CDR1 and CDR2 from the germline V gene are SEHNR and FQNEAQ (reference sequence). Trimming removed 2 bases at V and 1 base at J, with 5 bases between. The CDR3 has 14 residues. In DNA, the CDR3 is TGTGCCAGCAGCTTACACAGGAACACCGGGGAGCTGTTTTTT. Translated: CASSLHRNTGELFF.

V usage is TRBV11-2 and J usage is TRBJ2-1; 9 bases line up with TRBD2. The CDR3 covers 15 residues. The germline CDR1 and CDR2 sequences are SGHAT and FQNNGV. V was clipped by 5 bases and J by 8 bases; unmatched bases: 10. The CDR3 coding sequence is TGTGCCAGCAGCCCCAGACTAGCGGCTCTCTATGAGCAGTTCTTC. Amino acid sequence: CASSPRLAALYEQFF.

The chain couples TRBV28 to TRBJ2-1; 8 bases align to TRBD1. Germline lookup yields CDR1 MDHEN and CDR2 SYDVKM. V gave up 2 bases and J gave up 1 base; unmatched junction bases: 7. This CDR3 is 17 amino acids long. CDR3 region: CASSLPRRGHSYNEQFF. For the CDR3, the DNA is TGTGCCAGCAGTTTACCCCGCAGGGGGCATTCCTACAATGAGCAGTTCTTC.

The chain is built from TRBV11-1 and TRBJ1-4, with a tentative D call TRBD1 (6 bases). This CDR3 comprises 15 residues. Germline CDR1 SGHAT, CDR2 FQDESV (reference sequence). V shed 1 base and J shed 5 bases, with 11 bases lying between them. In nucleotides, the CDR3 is TGTGCCAGCAGCTTAGGGACAGTGAAGAATGAAAAACTGTTTTTT. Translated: CASSLGTVKNEKLFF.

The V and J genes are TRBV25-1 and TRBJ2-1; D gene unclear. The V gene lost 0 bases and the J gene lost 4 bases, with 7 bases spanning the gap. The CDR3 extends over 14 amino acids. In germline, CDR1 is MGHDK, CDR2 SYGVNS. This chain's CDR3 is CASSEYVRYNEQFF. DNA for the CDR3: TGTGCCAGCAGTGAATATGTCAGATACAATGAGCAGTTCTTC.

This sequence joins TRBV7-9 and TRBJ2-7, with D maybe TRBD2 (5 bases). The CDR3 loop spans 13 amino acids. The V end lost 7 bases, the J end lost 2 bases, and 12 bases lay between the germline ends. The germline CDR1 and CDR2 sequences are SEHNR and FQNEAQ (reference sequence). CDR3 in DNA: TGTGCCAGCACCCCCAGCGGACCCTACGAGCAGTACTTC. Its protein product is CASTPSGPYEQYF.

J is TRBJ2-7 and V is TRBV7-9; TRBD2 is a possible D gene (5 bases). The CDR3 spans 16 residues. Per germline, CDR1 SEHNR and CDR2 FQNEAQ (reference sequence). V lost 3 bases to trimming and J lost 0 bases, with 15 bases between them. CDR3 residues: CASSFPIAGASYEQYF. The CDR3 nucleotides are TGTGCCAGCAGCTTCCCCATTGCGGGTGCCTCCTACGAGCAGTACTTC.

DNA of the CDR3: TGTGCCAGCAGTTACGTGCACCGGGAGGAGCAGTACTTC. Translating gives CASSYVHREEQYF. The chain is built from TRBV6-6 and TRBJ2-7, with a possible D match to TRBD2 (6 bases). Trimming took 2 bases from V and 7 from J, leaving 12 bases between them. From germline, CDR1 is MNHNY and CDR2 SVGAGI (reference sequence). This CDR3 is 13 amino acids long.

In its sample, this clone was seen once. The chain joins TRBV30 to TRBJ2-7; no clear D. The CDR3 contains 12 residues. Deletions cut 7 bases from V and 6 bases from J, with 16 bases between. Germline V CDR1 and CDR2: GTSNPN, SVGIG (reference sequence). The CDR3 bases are TGTGCCTCCATAGAGACGGGTTTCGAGCAGTACTTC. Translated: CASIETGFEQYF.

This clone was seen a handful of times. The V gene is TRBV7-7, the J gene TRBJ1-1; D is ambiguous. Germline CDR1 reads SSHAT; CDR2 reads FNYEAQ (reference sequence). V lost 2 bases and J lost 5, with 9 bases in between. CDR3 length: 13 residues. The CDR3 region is CASSLSHRTEAFF. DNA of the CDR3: TGTGCCAGCAGCTTATCACATCGAACTGAAGCTTTCTTT.

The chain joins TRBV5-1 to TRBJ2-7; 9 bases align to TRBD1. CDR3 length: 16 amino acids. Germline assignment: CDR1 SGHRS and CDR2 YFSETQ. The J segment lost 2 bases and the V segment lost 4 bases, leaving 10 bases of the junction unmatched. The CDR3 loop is CASSPGWDRVTYEQYF. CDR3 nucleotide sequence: TGCGCCAGCAGCCCGGGATGGGACAGGGTAACCTACGAGCAGTACTTC.

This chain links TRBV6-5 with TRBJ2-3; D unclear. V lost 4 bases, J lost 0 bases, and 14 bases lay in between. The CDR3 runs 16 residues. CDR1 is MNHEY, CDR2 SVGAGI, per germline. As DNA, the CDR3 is TGTGCCAGCAGTTTGGGCAGAAGACCTAGCACAGATACGCAGTATTTT. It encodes CASSLGRRPSTDTQYF.

CDR3 in amino acids: CASSIRGRETQYF. The CDR3 DNA reads TGTGCCAGCAGCATCAGGGGACGGGAGACCCAGTACTTC. This sequence joins TRBV7-9 and TRBJ2-5; maybe TRBD1 (6 bases). The germline V gene has CDR1 SEHNR and CDR2 FQNEAQ (reference sequence). The ends were cut back, 5 bases at V and 5 bases at J, with 12 bases in the middle. This CDR3 has 13 residues.

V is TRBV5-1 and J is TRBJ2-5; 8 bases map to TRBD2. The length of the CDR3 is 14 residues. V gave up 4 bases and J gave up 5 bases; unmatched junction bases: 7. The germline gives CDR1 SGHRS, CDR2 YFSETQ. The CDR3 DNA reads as TGCGCCAGCAGCATATCTACGGGGGGGGAGACCCAGTACTTC. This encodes CASSISTGGETQYF. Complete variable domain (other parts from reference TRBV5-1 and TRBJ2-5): KAGVTQTPRYLIKTRGQQVTLSCSPISGHRSVSWYQQTPGQGLQFLFEYFSETQRNKGNFPGRFSGRQFSNSRSEMNVSTLELGDSALYLCASSISTGGETQYFGPGTRLLVL.

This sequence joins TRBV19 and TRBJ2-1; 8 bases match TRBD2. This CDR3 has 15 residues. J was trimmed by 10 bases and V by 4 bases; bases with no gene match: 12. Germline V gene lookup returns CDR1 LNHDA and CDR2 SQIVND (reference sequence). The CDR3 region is CASSTNGGGKFEQFF. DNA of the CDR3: TGTGCCAGTAGTACTAACGGCGGGGGGAAATTCGAGCAGTTCTTC.

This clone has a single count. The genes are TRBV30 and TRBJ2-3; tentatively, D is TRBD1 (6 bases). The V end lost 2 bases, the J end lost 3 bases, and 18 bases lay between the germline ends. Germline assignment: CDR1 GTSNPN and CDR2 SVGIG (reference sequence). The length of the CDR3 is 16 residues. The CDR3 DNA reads TGTGCCTGGAGTTTCAGCCTCAGGGGAGCGACAGATACGCAGTATTTT. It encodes CAWSFSLRGATDTQYF.

The DNA for the CDR3 is TGTGCTAGTGGTGGTCCTCAGGGGGCGCGGGAAAAACTGTTTTTT. This codes for CASGGPQGAREKLFF. The J gene is TRBJ1-4, the V gene TRBV12-5, with 8 bases that match TRBD1. Unmatched junction bases numbered 10, after V lost 5 bases and J lost 8 bases. Germline CDR1 is LGHNT and CDR2 is FRNRAP. The CDR3 is 15 amino acids.